This T cell receptor (beta chain) stems from a study of identical twins' blood T cells. Study-wide results and limits: Each donor's most abundant TCRbeta clonotypes shared more CDR3 sequences with her twin than unrelated donors. Twin repertoire similarity may partly reflect shared environment.

Libraries were made from RNA as TCR cDNA, using a modified protocol. Using its own MiXCR run on the 5' RACE reads, TCRdb lists one record per CDR3 protein. The data contain 350,000 to 450,000 distinct CDR3 sequences, more than 25% of them singletons. The ends were cut back, 7 bases at V and 5 bases at J, with 10 bases in the middle. The germline V gene encodes CDR1 SNHLY and CDR2 FYNNEI. This CDR3 has 12 residues. This clonotype was found a few times. What it recognizes is unknown. The material sequenced was PBMCs. The receptor comes from a woman aged 18 to 55 in good health. The chain employs TRBV2 and TRBJ2-3; D is possibly TRBD1 (6 bases). The CDR3 nucleotides read TGTGCCAGCAACAGGGCGCAAGATACGCAGTATTTT. Its translation is CASNRAQDTQYF. Combining the CDR3 with reference TRBV2 and TRBJ2-3 gives the whole variable domain EPEVTQTPSHQVTQMGQEVILRCVPISNHLYFYWYRQILGQKVEFLVSFYNNEISEKSEIFDDQFSVERPDGSNFTLKIRSTKLEDSAMYFCASNRAQDTQYFGPGTRLTVL.